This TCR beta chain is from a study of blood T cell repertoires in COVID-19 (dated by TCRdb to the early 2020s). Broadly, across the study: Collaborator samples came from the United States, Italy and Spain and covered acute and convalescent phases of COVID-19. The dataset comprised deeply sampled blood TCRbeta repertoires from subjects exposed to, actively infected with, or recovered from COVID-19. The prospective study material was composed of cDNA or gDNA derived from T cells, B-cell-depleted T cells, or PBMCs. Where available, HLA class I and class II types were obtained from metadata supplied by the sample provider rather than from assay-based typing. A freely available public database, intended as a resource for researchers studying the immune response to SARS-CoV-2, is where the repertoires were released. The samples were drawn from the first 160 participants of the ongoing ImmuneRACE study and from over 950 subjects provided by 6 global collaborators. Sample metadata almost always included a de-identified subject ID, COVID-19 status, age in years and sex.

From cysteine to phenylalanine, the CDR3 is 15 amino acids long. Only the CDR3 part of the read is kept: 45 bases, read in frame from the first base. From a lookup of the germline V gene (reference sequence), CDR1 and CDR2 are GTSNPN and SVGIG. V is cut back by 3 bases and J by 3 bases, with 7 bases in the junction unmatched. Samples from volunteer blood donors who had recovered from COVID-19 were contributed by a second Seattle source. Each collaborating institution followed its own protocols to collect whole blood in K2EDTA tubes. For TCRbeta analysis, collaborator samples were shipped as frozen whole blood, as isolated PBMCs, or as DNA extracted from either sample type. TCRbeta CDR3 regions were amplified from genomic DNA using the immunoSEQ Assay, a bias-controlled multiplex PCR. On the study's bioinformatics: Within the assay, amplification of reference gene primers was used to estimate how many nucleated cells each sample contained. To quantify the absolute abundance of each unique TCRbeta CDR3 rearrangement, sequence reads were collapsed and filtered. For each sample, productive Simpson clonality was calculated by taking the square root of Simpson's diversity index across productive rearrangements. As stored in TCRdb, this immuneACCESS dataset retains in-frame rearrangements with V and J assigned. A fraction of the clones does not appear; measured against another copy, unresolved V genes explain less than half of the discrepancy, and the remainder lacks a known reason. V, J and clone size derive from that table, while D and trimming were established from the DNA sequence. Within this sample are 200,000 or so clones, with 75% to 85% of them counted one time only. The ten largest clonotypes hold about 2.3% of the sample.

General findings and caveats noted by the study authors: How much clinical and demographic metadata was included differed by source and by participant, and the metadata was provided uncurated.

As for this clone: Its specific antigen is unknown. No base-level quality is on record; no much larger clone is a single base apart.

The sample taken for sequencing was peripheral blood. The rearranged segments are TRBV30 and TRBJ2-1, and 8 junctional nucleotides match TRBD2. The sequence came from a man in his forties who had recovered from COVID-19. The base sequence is TGTGCCTGGAGGCCGGCGGGGGGATACTACAATGAGCAGTTCTTC. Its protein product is CAWRPAGGYYNEQFF. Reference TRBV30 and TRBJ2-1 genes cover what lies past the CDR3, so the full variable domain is SQTIHQWPATLVQPVGSPLSLECTVEGTSNPNLYWYRQAAGRGLQLLFYSVGIGQISSEVPQNLSASRPQDRQFILSSKKLLLSDSGFYLCAWRPAGGYYNEQFFGPGTRLTVL.